This T cell receptor beta chain is drawn from a study of blood T cell repertoires in COVID-19. About the study: Samples taken during acute and convalescent COVID-19 were collected in the United States, Italy and Spain.

The method was immunoSEQ multiplex PCR; TCRdb's version includes in-frame clones alone and lacks a portion of them. The sample has some 260,000 clones, roughly 84% seen once. This CDR3 has 15 amino acids. Germline V CDR1 and CDR2: SGHTA, FQGTGA. After removal of 5 bases from V and 6 bases from J, the junction contained 6 bases not matched to a gene. The specimen was peripheral blood. The TCR sequence derives from a woman in her thirties or forties with active or convalescent COVID-19. The chain has TRBV7-3 and TRBJ1-6, with 8 bases lining up with TRBD1. This chain's CDR3 is CASSIQGGANSPLHF. CDR3 in DNA: TGTGCCAGCAGCATACAGGGGGGTGCTAATTCACCCCTCCACTTT.